This T cell receptor (beta chain) was sequenced during a study of blood T cells in healthy people across ages. The authors ran a second PCR of roughly 6 to 11 cycles using a sample-barcoded 5' primer and a J-beta primer mix. TCRdb reprocessed the 5' RACE reads with MiXCR, giving one entry per CDR3 protein. The data contain around 1,600,000 distinct CDR3 sequences, approximately 39% of them singletons. CDR1 and CDR2 (germline): MNHEY, SVGAGI. The ends were cut back, 0 bases at V and 11 bases at J, with 10 bases in the middle. CDR3 length equals 12 residues. The chain has TRBV6-5 and TRBJ2-5; tentatively, D is TRBD1 (6 bases). The sequenced sample was blood. This receptor was obtained from a woman younger than 35 in good health. The CDR3 DNA reads TGTGCCAGCAGTTACTCCCGACAGGAGCAGTACTTC. This sequence encodes CASSYSRQEQYF.